This T cell receptor (beta chain) was identified in a study of lymphopenia after photon versus proton radiotherapy. Study-level results: After the lymphocyte nadir, photon-treated repertoires showed oligoclonal expansion, especially of CD8+ Temra cells. Relative stability marked proton patients; photon patients lost diversity and naive cells. Survival link was tested only in deceased patients; proton benefit remains a possibility.

With regard to this clone: Antigen: not known.

CDR1 and CDR2 (germline): SGHVS, FQNEAQ. Trimming took 3 bases from V and 0 from J, leaving 8 bases between them. This CDR3 is 14 amino acids long. This table comes from immunoSEQ multiplex PCR, and its TCRdb copy is limited to in-frame clones, with some not included. Of about 40,000 clones listed, about 86% are singletons. Sample: peripheral blood, taken from a patient treated with proton-based radiotherapy. The V gene is TRBV7-8, the J gene TRBJ1-1; TRBD1 is a possible D gene (5 bases). This clonotype was obtained from a woman between 65 and 79 years old with pancreatic cancer. Some clones in this sample may be carry-over from other donors' samples. CDR3 nucleotides: TGTGCCAGCAGCTTTCAGGGAGTGAACACTGAAGCTTTCTTT. Encoded protein: CASSFQGVNTEAFF.